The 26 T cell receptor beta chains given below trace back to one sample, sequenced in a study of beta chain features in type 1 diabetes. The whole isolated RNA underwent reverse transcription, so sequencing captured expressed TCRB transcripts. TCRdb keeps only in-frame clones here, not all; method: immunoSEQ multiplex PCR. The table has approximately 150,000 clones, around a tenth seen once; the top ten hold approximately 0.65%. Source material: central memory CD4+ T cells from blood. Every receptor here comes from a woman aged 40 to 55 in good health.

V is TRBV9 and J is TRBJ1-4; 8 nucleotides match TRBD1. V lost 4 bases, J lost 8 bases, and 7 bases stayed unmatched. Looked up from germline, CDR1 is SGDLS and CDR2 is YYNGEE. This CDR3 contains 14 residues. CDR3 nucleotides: TGTGCCAGCAGCTCACAGGGGGATGGGGAAAAACTGTTTTTT. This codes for CASSSQGDGEKLFF.

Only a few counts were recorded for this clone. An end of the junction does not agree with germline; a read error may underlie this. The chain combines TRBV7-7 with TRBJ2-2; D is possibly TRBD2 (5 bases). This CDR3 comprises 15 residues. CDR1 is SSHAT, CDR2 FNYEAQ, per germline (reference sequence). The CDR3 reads CASSTGLGDTGELFF. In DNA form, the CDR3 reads TGTGCTAGCAGCACCGGACTTGGGGACACCGGGGAGCTGTTTTTT.

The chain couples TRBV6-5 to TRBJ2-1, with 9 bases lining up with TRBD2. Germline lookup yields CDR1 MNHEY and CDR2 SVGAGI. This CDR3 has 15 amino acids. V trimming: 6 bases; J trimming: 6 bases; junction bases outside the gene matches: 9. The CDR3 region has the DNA TGTGCCAGCAGCCTTAGCGGGGGTGCGGTCAATGAGCAGTTCTTC. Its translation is CASSLSGGAVNEQFF.

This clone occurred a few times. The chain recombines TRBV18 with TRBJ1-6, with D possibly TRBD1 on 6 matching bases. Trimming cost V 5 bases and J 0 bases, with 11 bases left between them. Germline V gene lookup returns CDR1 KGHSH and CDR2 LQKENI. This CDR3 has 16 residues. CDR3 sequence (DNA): TGTGCCAGCTCATCAGAACAGGGCTCCTATAATTCACCCCTCCACTTT. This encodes CASSSEQGSYNSPLHF.

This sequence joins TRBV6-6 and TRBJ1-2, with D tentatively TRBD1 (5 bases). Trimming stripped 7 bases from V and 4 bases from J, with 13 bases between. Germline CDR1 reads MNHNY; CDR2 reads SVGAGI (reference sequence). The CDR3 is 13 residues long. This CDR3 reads CASTMTVSYGYTF. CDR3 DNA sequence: TGTGCCAGCACCATGACAGTCTCCTATGGCTACACCTTC.

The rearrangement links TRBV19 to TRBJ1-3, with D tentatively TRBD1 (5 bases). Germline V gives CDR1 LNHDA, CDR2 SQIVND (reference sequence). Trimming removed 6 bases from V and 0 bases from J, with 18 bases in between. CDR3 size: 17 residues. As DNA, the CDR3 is TGTGCCAGTAGATACCGGGCCCAGGGCTTCTCTGGAAACACCATATATTTT. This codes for CASRYRAQGFSGNTIYF.

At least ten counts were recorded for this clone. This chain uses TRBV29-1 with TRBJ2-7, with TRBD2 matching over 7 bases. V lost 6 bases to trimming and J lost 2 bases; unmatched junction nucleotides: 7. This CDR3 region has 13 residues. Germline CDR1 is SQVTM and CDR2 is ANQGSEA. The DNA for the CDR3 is TGCAGCGTCGATGGACTAGGCCCCTACGAGCAGTACTTC. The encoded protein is CSVDGLGPYEQYF.

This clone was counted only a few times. The CDR3 coding sequence is TGTGCCAGCAGTCGCGACAGGGTCTATGAGCAGTTCTTC. It encodes CASSRDRVYEQFF. The chain carries TRBV6-5 and TRBJ2-1; TRBD1 matches at 7 bases. The J segment lost 8 bases and the V segment lost 5 bases, leaving 6 bases of the junction unmatched. The germline V gene encodes CDR1 MNHEY and CDR2 SVGAGI. This CDR3 spans 13 amino acids.

The CDR3 is CASLPKGTNYGYTF. The CDR3 DNA reads as TGTGCCAGTCTGCCGAAGGGGACTAACTATGGCTACACCTTC. This chain uses TRBV19 with TRBJ1-2; the D gene is possibly TRBD1 (5 bases). The CDR3 length is 14 residues. The germline CDR1 and CDR2 sequences are LNHDA and SQIVND (reference sequence). V lost 8 bases and J 0 bases, leaving 13 bases between the germline ends.

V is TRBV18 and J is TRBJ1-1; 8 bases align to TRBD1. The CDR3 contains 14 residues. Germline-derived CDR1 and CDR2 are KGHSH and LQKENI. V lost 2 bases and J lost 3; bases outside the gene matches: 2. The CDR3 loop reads CASSPSGQDTEAFF. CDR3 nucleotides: TGTGCCAGCTCACCATCGGGACAGGACACTGAAGCTTTCTTT. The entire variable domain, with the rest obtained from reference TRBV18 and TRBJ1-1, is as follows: NAGVMQNPRHLVRRRGQEARLRCSPMKGHSHVYWYRQLPEEGLKFMVYLQKENIIDESGMPKERFSAEFPKEGPSILRIQQVVRGDSAAYFCASSPSGQDTEAFFGQGTRLTVV.

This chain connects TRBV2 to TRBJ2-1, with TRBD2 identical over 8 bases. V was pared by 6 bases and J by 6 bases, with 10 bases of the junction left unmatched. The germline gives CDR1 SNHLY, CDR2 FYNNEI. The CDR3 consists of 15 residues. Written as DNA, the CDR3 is TGTGCCAGCAGGGGACCGGGACTAGACTCCAATGAGCAGTTCTTC. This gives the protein CASRGPGLDSNEQFF.

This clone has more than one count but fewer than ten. This chain's CDR3 is CASRFSSYNSPLHF. CDR3 bases: TGTGCCAGCAGGTTTAGCTCCTATAATTCACCCCTCCACTTT. This rearrangement joins TRBV2 to TRBJ1-6; no definite D call. V lost 6 bases, J lost 0 bases, and 6 bases lay in between. The germline CDR1 and CDR2 sequences are SNHLY and FYNNEI. The length of the CDR3 is 14 residues.

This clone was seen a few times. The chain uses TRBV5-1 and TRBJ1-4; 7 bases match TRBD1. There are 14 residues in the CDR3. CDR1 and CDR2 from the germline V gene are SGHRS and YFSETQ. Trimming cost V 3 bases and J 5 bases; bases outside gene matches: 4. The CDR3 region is CASSSLQGNEKLFF. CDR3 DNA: TGCGCCAGCAGCTCATTACAGGGGAATGAAAAACTGTTTTTT.

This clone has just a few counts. The CDR3 reads CASSLSLAGYNEQFF. The CDR3 region has the DNA TGTGCCAGCAGCTTATCGCTAGCGGGGTACAATGAGCAGTTCTTC. The V call is TRBV11-2, the J call TRBJ2-1, with 9 nucleotides matching TRBD2. J lost 4 bases, V lost 2 bases, and 3 bases had no gene match. Germline CDR1 reads SGHAT; CDR2 reads FQNNGV. CDR3 length equals 15 residues.

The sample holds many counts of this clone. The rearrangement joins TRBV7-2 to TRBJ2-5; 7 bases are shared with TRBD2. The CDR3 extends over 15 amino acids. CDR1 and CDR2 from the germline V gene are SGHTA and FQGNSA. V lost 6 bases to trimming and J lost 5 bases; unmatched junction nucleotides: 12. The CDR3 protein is CASSREGRVRETQYF. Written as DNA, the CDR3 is TGTGCCAGCAGTAGGGAGGGTAGGGTAAGGGAGACCCAGTACTTC.

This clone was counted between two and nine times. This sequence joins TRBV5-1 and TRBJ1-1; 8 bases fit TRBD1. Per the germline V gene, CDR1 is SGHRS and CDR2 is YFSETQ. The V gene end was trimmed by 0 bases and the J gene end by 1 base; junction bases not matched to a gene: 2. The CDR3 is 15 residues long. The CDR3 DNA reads TGCGCCAGCAGCTTGGAACAGGGGGGGAACACTGAAGCTTTCTTT. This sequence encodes CASSLEQGGNTEAFF.

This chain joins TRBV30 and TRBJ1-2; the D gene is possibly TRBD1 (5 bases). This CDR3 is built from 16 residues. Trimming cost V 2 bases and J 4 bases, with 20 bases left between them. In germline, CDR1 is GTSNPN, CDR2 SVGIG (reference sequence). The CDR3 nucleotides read TGTGCCTGGAGTAGAGAACAGGTTGCCTCGATCTATGGCTACACCTTC. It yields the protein CAWSREQVASIYGYTF.

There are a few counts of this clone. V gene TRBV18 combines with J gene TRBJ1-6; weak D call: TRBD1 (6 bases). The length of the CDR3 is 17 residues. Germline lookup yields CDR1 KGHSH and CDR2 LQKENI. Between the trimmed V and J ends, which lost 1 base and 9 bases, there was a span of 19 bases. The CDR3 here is CASSPRSGRGTASPLHF. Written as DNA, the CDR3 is TGTGCCAGCTCACCACGTTCGGGAAGGGGGACGGCTTCACCCCTCCACTTT.

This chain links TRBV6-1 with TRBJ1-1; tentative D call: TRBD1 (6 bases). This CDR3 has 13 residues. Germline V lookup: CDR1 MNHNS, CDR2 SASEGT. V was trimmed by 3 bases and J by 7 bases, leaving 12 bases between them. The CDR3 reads CASSEDSRIEAFF. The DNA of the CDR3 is TGTGCCAGCAGTGAGGACAGCAGAATTGAAGCTTTCTTT.

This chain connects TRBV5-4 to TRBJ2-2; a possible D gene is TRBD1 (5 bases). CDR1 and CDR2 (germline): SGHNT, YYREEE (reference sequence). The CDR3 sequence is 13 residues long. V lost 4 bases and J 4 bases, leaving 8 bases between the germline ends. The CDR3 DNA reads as TGTGCCAGCAGCCGGACATTCACCGGGGAGCTGTTTTTT. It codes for CASSRTFTGELFF. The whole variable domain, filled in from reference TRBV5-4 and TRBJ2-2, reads ETGVTQSPTHLIKTRGQQVTLRCSSQSGHNTVSWYQQALGQGPQFIFQYYREEENGRGNFPPRFSGLQFPNYSSELNVNALELDDSALYLCASSRTFTGELFFGEGSRLTVL.

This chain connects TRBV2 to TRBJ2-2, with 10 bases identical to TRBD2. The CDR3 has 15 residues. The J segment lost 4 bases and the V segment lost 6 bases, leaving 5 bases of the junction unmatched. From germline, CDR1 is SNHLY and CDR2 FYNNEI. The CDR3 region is CASRTLAGATGELFF. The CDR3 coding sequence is TGTGCCAGCAGAACTCTAGCGGGGGCCACCGGGGAGCTGTTTTTT.

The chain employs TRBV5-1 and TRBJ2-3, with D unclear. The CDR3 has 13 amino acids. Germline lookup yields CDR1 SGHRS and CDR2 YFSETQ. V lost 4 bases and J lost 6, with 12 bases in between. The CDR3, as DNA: TGCGCCAGCAGCACTCAAACGGAGGATACGCAGTATTTT. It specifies CASSTQTEDTQYF.

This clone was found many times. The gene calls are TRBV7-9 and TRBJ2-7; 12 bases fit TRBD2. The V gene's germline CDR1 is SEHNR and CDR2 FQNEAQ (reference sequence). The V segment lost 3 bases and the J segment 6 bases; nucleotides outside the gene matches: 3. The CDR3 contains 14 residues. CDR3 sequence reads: CASSFTSGGLEQYF. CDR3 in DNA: TGTGCCAGCAGCTTCACTAGCGGGGGGCTCGAGCAGTACTTC. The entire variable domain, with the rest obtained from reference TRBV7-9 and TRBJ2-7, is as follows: DTGVSQNPRHKITKRGQNVTFRCDPISEHNRLYWYRQTLGQGPEFLTYFQNEAQLEKSRLLSDRFSAERPKGSFSTLEIQRTEQGDSAMYLCASSFTSGGLEQYFGPGTRLTVT.

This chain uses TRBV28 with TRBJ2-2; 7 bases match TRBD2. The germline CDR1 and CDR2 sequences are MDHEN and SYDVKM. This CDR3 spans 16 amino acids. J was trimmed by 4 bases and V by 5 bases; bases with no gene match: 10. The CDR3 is CASSQLALFGTGELFF. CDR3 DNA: TGTGCCAGCAGTCAACTAGCGTTGTTCGGCACCGGGGAGCTGTTTTTT.

CDR3 in amino acids: CASSLEFGRYTDTQYF. The CDR3 DNA is TGTGCCAGCAGCTTAGAATTTGGGAGATACACAGATACGCAGTATTTT. This sequence joins TRBV11-2 and TRBJ2-3; maybe TRBD2 (5 bases). The V end lost 0 bases, the J end lost 2 bases, and 12 bases lay between the germline ends. The CDR3 sequence is 16 residues long. Germline loops: CDR1 SGHAT, CDR2 FQNNGV.

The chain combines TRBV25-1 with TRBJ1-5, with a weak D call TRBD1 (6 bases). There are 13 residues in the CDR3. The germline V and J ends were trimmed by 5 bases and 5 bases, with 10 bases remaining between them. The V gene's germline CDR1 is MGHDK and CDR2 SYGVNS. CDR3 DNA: TGTGCCAGCAGTCAGGGGACCCATCAGCCCCAGCATTTT. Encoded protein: CASSQGTHQPQHF.